This T cell receptor (beta chain) emerged from a study of OX40 agonist ivuxolimab in advanced cancers. About the research overall: Of mixed ages from about 23 to 79 and averaging 60 years, the group was 65% to 85% male. About 40% of patients had received prior checkpoint inhibitor therapy.

This table comes from immunoSEQ multiplex PCR, and its TCRdb copy is limited to in-frame clones, with some not included. Here the sample spans about 51,000 clones, approximately 91% being singletons. Patients with autoimmune history or systemic immunosuppression were excluded. Blood draws occurred at baseline, cycle 4 day 1, and cycle 7 day 1. Trimming took off 8 bases at V and 2 bases at J, with 16 bases between the two ends. Germline V gene lookup returns CDR1 MNHEY and CDR2 SVGAGI. This CDR3 is built from 14 residues. This clonotype was sampled from an adult with an advanced solid tumor such as melanoma, head and neck, liver or kidney cancer. The sequencing used CD4+ or CD8+ T cells sorted from blood, collected in a trial of the OX40 agonist ivuxolimab. V gene TRBV6-5 combines with J gene TRBJ2-7; D unclear. The CDR3 is CASRSMAAPYEQYF. CDR3 coding DNA: TGTGCCAGCCGCTCTATGGCAGCACCCTACGAGCAGTACTTC.